The T cell receptor beta chain under discussion was sequenced for a study of metastatic and nonmetastatic thyroid tumors. Looking at the study overall: Where malignant and benign thyroid patients were concerned, repertoires were compared across blood and tumor or nodule tissue.

Patients had received no treatment of any kind before thyroid surgery. The table lists this clone with many counts. With MiXCR, TCRdb reprocessed the PCR reads. The table includes 15,000 to 20,000 clones, approximately 22% detected once. J was trimmed by 3 bases and V by 1 base; bases with no gene match: 0. The CDR3 has 13 amino acids. Germline assignment: CDR1 SGHRS and CDR2 YFSETQ. This receptor was taken from a male donor with papillary thyroid cancer or a benign thyroid nodule (not recorded which). Some clones in this sample may be carry-over from other donors' samples. This chain connects TRBV5-1 to TRBJ1-1; 7 nucleotides agree with TRBD1. The sample consisted of tumor tissue. The CDR3 region is CASSLTGDTEAFF. CDR3 sequence (DNA): TGCGCCAGCAGCTTGACAGGGGACACTGAAGCTTTCTTT.